What follows are 23 T cell receptor beta chains derived from one specimen sequenced in a study of HIV-infected children after antiretroviral therapy interruption. The TCR library was built from RNA with a 3' RACE protocol and unique molecular identifiers. TCRdb reanalysed the 3' RACE reads using MiXCR and keeps one entry per CDR3 protein. The sample lists around 50,000 distinct CDR3 sequences, roughly 4.5% seen once, with 0.7% in the top ten. Treatment indicated: PENTA 11 planned treatment interruption arm or continuous ART arm. Sequencing used CD45RA+ CD4+ T cells from PBMCs, pooled from several time points, obtained from a donor given antiretroviral therapy, either interrupted or continuous. Subset denoted: naive CD4+ CD45RA+ CD45RO- T cells. All receptors derive from a pool of human donors with HIV.

CDR3 loop: CASSGTGGGSNQPQHF. Written as DNA, the CDR3 is TGTGCCAGCAGCGGGACAGGGGGGGGGAGCAATCAGCCCCAGCATTTT. This chain joins TRBV2 and TRBJ1-5; 11 bases map to TRBD1. V trimming: 6 bases; J trimming: 1 base; junction bases outside the gene matches: 5. This CDR3 has 16 amino acids. Per germline, CDR1 SNHLY and CDR2 FYNNEI.

This clonotype was counted many times. The chain carries TRBV15 and TRBJ1-5; TRBD1 is a possible D gene (5 bases). The CDR3 contains 14 residues. The V end was cut by 8 bases, the J end by 4 bases, with 15 bases between. Germline loops: CDR1 LNHNV, CDR2 YYDKDF (reference sequence). The chain's CDR3 is CATGAGIRNQPQHF. The CDR3 DNA reads TGTGCCACCGGGGCGGGGATAAGGAATCAGCCCCAGCATTTT.

The chain has TRBV21-1 and TRBJ1-3. TRBV21-1 is a documented pseudogene. There are 16 residues in the CDR3. CDR3 sequence reads: CASIPKREGTGNTIYF. CDR3 bases: TGTGCCAGCATCCCAAAGAGGGAGGGGACTGGAAACACCATATATTTT.

Ten or more counts support this clonotype. The V call is TRBV28, the J call TRBJ1-5; possible D gene TRBD1, 5 bases. The V end lost 6 bases, the J end lost 2 bases, and 14 bases lay between the germline ends. This CDR3 is built from 15 residues. The germline V gene encodes CDR1 MDHEN and CDR2 SYDVKM. The CDR3 DNA reads TGTGCCAGCAGAACTTCAGGGAAGGGCAATCAGCCCCAGCATTTT. The encoded protein is CASRTSGKGNQPQHF.

This clonotype was picked up many times. V and J are TRBV5-5 and TRBJ1-6, with 10 bases identical to TRBD1. The germline V gene encodes CDR1 SGHKS and CDR2 YYEKEE (reference sequence). Trimming at V came to 3 bases and at J to 9 bases, leaving 3 bases not matched to a gene. This CDR3 has 14 amino acids. The CDR3 loop is CASSSTGGPSPLHF. The CDR3 nucleotides are TGTGCCAGCAGCTCGACAGGGGGCCCTTCACCCCTCCACTTT.

This clonotype was detected a few times. This rearrangement joins TRBV5-1 to TRBJ2-5; the match to TRBD1 covers 7 bases. Germline trimming cut 4 bases from V and 3 bases from J; bases unmatched to any gene: 3. The germline CDR1 and CDR2 sequences are SGHRS and YFSETQ. The CDR3 runs to 13 residues. The DNA for the CDR3 is TGCGCCAGCAGCCGAGACAGGGAAGAGACCCAGTACTTC. It specifies CASSRDREETQYF.

In this sample, this clonotype turned up many times. This chain joins TRBV5-1 and TRBJ1-1, with 7 bases aligning to TRBD1. Germline values: CDR1 SGHRS, CDR2 YFSETQ. CDR3 length equals 13 residues. Trimming cost V 3 bases and J 4 bases; bases outside gene matches: 3. The CDR3 reads CASSWGDSTEAFF. In DNA form, the CDR3 reads TGCGCCAGCAGCTGGGGGGACAGCACTGAAGCTTTCTTT.

This clonotype was seen repeatedly, ten times or more. The gene calls are TRBV28 and TRBJ1-6; possibly TRBD1 for D (5 bases). Germline lookup yields CDR1 MDHEN and CDR2 SYDVKM. The ends were cut back, 8 bases at V and 7 bases at J, with 18 bases in the middle. The CDR3 is 15 amino acids. CDR3 protein: CASFGRGVGNSPLHF. The CDR3 DNA reads as TGTGCCAGCTTCGGCCGAGGGGTCGGAAATTCACCCCTCCACTTT.

This clonotype was seen more than once but under ten times. This chain links TRBV12-3 or TRBV12-4 with TRBJ1-2; D unclear. V shed 1 base and J shed 2 bases, with 5 bases lying between them. The CDR3 covers 13 residues. CDR3 bases: TGTGCCAGCAGTTTAGACACAAACTATGGCTACACCTTC. It specifies CASSLDTNYGYTF.

This clonotype showed up many times. J is TRBJ1-2 and V is TRBV20-1; D not certain. The CDR3 runs 14 residues. V gave up 3 bases and J gave up 8 bases, with 19 bases separating them. Germline V CDR1 and CDR2: DFQATT, SNEGSKA (reference sequence). The CDR3 bases are TGCAGTGCTAGGAGCGGTTTAGGGTTACGAGGCTACACCTTC. As protein: CSARSGLGLRGYTF.

This clonotype was seen ten or more times. The chain uses TRBV5-1 and TRBJ1-2; D possibly corresponds to TRBD1 (6 bases). The CDR3 totals 16 residues. V was pared by 0 bases and J by 4 bases, with 16 bases between. Germline values: CDR1 SGHRS, CDR2 YFSETQ. The CDR3 is CASSLAPHREIYGYTF. CDR3 DNA: TGCGCCAGCAGCTTGGCACCACACAGGGAAATCTATGGCTACACCTTC.

This clonotype was picked up many times. This chain links TRBV6-1 with TRBJ2-2; 7 nucleotides align to TRBD1. With V trimmed by 1 base and J by 2 bases, 1 base remained unmatched. The CDR3 loop spans 15 amino acids. Germline V gene sequence: CDR1 MNHNS, CDR2 SASEGT. CDR3 nucleotide sequence: TGTGCCAGCAGTGAAGGACAGGGAAACACCGGGGAGCTGTTTTTT. Amino acids: CASSEGQGNTGELFF.

This clonotype was seen a few times. The chain links TRBV7-7 to TRBJ2-5, with 7 bases fitting TRBD1. V gave up 0 bases and J gave up 1 base; unmatched junction bases: 8. Germline CDR1 and CDR2: SSHAT and FNYEAQ (reference sequence). The CDR3 is 17 amino acids. CDR3 protein: CASSLAPLRTGQETQYF. CDR3 DNA: TGTGCCAGCAGCTTAGCCCCTCTCCGGACAGGCCAAGAGACCCAGTACTTC. Using reference TRBV7-7 and TRBJ2-5 for the parts outside the CDR3, the full variable domain is GAGVSQSPRYKVTKRGQDVTLRCDPISSHATLYWYQQALGQGPEFLTYFNYEAQPDKSGLPSDRFSAERPEGSISTLTIQRTEQRDSAMYRCASSLAPLRTGQETQYFGPGTRLLVL.

This clonotype showed up many times. CDR3 protein: CASSLGLAGGTQYF. CDR3 nucleotide sequence: TGTGCCAGCAGCTTGGGACTAGCGGGGGGGACGCAGTATTTT. The rearrangement links TRBV11-2 to TRBJ2-3; 16 nucleotides match TRBD2. The CDR3 totals 14 residues. V shed 3 bases, J shed 9 bases, and the junction held 0 bases outside the gene matches. The germline V gene encodes CDR1 SGHAT and CDR2 FQNNGV.

The J gene is TRBJ1-1, the V gene TRBV4-2, with no clear D. The CDR3 has 15 amino acids. V gave up 4 bases and J gave up 7 bases, with 19 bases separating them. From germline, CDR1 is LGHNA and CDR2 YNFKEQ. This CDR3 reads CASSPPSGSMLEAFF. The CDR3 DNA follows: TGTGCCAGCAGCCCTCCTTCGGGGAGTATGCTTGAAGCTTTCTTT.

This clonotype was counted at least ten times. The chain uses TRBV6-2 or TRBV6-3 and TRBJ1-1; D call uncertain. Trimming pared 5 bases from V and 0 bases from J, leaving 1 base between. The CDR3 is 11 amino acids. The V gene's germline CDR1 is MNHEY and CDR2 SVGEGT. CDR3 sequence (DNA): TGTGCCAGCAGTATGAACACTGAAGCTTTCTTT. This codes for CASSMNTEAFF.

This chain joins TRBV4-1 and TRBJ1-1; D gene uncertain. Trimming left V 4 bases short and J 1 base short, with 16 bases between. The CDR3 length is 16 residues. Germline-derived CDR1 and CDR2 are MGHRA and YSYEKL. The CDR3 coding sequence is TGCGCCAGCAGCCCCGGCAGGACGACACCGAACACTGAAGCTTTCTTT. It codes for CASSPGRTTPNTEAFF.

This clonotype appeared many times. The CDR3 protein is CASRTQSSTDTQYF. The DNA of the CDR3 is TGTGCCAGCCGGACCCAGTCTAGCACAGATACGCAGTATTTT. The chain uses TRBV7-2 and TRBJ2-3; D is ambiguous. The CDR3 has 14 amino acids. CDR1 is SGHTA and CDR2 is FQGNSA in the germline V gene. V was clipped by 8 bases and J by 0 bases, with 12 bases between them.

This clonotype was detected only a few times. This rearrangement joins TRBV5-6 to TRBJ1-1; D might be TRBD1 (5 bases). CDR1 is SGHDT and CDR2 is YYEEEE in the germline V gene. V was shortened by 0 bases and J by 0 bases, with 27 bases between the two germline ends. The CDR3 consists of 21 residues. In DNA form, the CDR3 reads TGTGCCAGCAGCTTGGAAGGGTATTTGTTCAGGGAAACATCCATGAACACTGAAGCTTTCTTT. This sequence encodes CASSLEGYLFRETSMNTEAFF.

This rearrangement joins TRBV19 to TRBJ1-5, with D tentatively TRBD1 (6 bases). Trimming stripped 3 bases from V and 6 bases from J, with 12 bases between. Germline lookup yields CDR1 LNHDA and CDR2 SQIVND (reference sequence). This CDR3 is built from 14 residues. CDR3 DNA: TGTGCCAGTAGTATTCCGACAGGAGGTCAGCCCCAGCATTTT. It encodes CASSIPTGGQPQHF.

This clonotype was seen repeatedly, ten times or more. The V gene is TRBV19, the J gene TRBJ1-5; D not certain. Germline V gives CDR1 LNHDA, CDR2 SQIVND (reference sequence). Trimming left V 7 bases short and J 0 bases short, with 4 bases between. The CDR3 extends over 12 amino acids. The CDR3 protein is CASTDSNQPQHF. In nucleotides, the CDR3 is TGTGCCAGTACCGATAGCAATCAGCCCCAGCATTTT.

This clonotype was counted many times. This chain uses TRBV20-1 with TRBJ2-7; D gene uncertain. This CDR3 contains 12 residues. The germline CDR1 and CDR2 sequences are DFQATT and SNEGSKA (reference sequence). Trimming removed 1 base at V and 6 bases at J, with 10 bases between. CDR3 loop: CSARGPPIEQYF. The CDR3 DNA reads as TGCAGTGCTAGAGGCCCCCCAATCGAGCAGTACTTC.

This clonotype was observed at least ten times. The CDR3 reads CASGDAGTGNSDYTF. The DNA of the CDR3 is TGTGCCAGCGGTGATGCGGGGACAGGGAACTCCGACTACACCTTC. This chain connects TRBV6-6 to TRBJ1-2; TRBD1 aligns across 9 bases. CDR1 MNHNY and CDR2 SVGAGI come from the germline V gene (reference sequence). The CDR3 spans 15 residues. Trimming took 8 bases from V and 10 from J; bases not matched to a gene: 17.